This TCR beta chain was recorded in a study of blood T cell repertoires in COVID-19. Overall study context: Samples came from the United States, Italy and Spain, spanning acute and convalescent COVID-19. Sources were T cells, B-cell-depleted T cells, or PBMCs; the material itself was cDNA or gDNA.

CDR1 and CDR2 (germline): LGHDT, YNNKEL (reference sequence). The CDR3 contains 15 residues. V gave up 2 bases and J gave up 7 bases, with 17 bases separating them. TCRdb's copy holds only in-frame clones and misses some; the assay was immunoSEQ multiplex PCR. The sample has roughly 92,000 clones; about nine tenths are singletons. The origin of this receptor is a man in his fifties with acute or convalescent COVID-19. Specimen: peripheral blood. J is TRBJ1-2 and V is TRBV3-1 (or the pseudogene TRBV3-2); maybe TRBD1 (5 bases). CDR3 residues: CASSQRGTSRPGYTF. The CDR3 DNA is TGTGCCAGCAGCCAACGAGGGACTTCCCGGCCTGGCTACACCTTC.